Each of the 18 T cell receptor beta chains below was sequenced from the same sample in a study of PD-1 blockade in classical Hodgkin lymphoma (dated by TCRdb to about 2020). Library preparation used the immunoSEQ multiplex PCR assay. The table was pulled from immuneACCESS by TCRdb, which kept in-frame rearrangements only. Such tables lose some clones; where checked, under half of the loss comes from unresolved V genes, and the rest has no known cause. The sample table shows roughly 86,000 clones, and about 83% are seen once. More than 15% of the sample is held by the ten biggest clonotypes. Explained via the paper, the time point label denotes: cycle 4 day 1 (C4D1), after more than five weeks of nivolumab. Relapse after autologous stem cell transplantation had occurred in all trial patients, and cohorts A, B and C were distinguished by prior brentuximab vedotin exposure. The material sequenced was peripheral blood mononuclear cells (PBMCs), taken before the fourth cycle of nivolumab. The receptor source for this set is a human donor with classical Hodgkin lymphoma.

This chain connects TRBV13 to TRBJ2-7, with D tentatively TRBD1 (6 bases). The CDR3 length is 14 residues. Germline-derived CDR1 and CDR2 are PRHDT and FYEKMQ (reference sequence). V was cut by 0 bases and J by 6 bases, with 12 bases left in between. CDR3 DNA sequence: TGTGCCAGCAGCTTAGGCCTTGCAGGGGTCGAGCAGTACTTC. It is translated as CASSLGLAGVEQYF.

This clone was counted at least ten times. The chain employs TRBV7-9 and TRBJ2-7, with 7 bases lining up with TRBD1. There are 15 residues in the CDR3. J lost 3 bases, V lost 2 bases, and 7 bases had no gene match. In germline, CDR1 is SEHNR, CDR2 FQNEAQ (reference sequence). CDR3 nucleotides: TGTGCCAGCAGCTTATATGGGACAGAAGGCTACGAGCAGTACTTC. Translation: CASSLYGTEGYEQYF.

The CDR3 spells CAISESVIEAFF. The CDR3 bases are TGTGCCATCAGTGAGAGTGTGATTGAGGCTTTCTTT. The chain combines TRBV10-3 with TRBJ1-1; D gene ambiguous. With 2 bases removed from V and 11 bases from J, the gap between germline ends came to 12 bases. The length of the CDR3 is 12 residues. CDR1 is ENHRY, CDR2 SYGVKD, per germline.

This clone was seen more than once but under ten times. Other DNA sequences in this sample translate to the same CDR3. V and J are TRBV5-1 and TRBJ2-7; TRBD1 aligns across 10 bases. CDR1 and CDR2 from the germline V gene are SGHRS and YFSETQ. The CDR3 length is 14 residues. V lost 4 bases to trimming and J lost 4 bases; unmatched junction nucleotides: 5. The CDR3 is CASSQGQGPYEQYF. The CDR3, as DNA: TGCGCCAGCAGCCAGGGACAGGGGCCTTACGAGCAGTACTTC.

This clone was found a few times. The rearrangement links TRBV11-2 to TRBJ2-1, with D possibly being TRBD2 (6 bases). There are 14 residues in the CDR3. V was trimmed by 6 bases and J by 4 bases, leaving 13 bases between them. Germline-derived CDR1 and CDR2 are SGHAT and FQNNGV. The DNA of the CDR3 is TGTGCCAGCAGAGTGACTAGGGGTTACAATGAGCAGTTCTTC. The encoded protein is CASRVTRGYNEQFF.

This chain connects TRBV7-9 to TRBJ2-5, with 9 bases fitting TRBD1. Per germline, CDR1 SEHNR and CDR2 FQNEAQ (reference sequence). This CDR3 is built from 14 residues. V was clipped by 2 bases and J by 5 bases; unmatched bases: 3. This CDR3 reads CASSLMTGGETQYF. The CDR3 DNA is TGTGCCAGCAGCTTAATGACAGGGGGGGAGACCCAGTACTTC.

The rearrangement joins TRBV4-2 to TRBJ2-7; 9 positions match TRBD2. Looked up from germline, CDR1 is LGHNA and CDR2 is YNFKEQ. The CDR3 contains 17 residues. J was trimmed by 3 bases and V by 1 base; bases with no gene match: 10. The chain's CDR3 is CASSQVSRAGGGYEQYF. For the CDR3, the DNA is TGTGCCAGCAGCCAAGTCAGCCGGGCGGGAGGGGGCTACGAGCAGTACTTC.

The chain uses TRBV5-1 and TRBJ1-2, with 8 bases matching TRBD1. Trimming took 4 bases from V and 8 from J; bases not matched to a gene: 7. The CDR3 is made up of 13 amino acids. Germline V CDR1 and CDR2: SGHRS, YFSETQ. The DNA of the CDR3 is TGCGCCAGCAGCGCAGGGGGCGGAATGGGCTACACCTTC. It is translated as CASSAGGGMGYTF.

As DNA, the CDR3 is TGTGCCAGCACCAGGTCAGCGGCGTATGGCTACACCTTC. It yields the protein CASTRSAAYGYTF. The chain carries TRBV2 and TRBJ1-2; no clear D. Germline lookup yields CDR1 SNHLY and CDR2 FYNNEI. Between the trimmed V and J ends, which lost 7 bases and 5 bases, there was a span of 14 bases. This CDR3 spans 13 amino acids.

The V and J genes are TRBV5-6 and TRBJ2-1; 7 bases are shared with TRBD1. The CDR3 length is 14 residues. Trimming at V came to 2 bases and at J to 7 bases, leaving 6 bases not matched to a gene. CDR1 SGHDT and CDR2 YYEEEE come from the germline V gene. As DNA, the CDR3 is TGTGCCAGCAGCTTCACAGGGGTCGCAAATGAGCAGTTCTTC. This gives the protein CASSFTGVANEQFF.

Here the CDR3 DNA reads TGTGCCAGCAACCTAGCCGGAGAGAGAAATGAGCAGTTCTTC. Translated: CASNLAGERNEQFF. This chain joins TRBV6-5 and TRBJ2-1, with D possibly TRBD2 on 5 matching bases. V lost 7 bases, J lost 7 bases, and 17 bases lay in between. Germline V gene lookup returns CDR1 MNHEY and CDR2 SVGAGI. The CDR3 has 14 amino acids.

Here the CDR3 reads CASSLAVTEQFF. The CDR3 nucleotides are TGTGCCAGCAGCTTAGCTGTCACGGAGCAGTTCTTC. V and J are TRBV7-9 and TRBJ2-1; D is undetermined. Trimming removed 0 bases at V and 10 bases at J, with 7 bases between. The CDR3 spans 12 residues. The germline gives CDR1 SEHNR, CDR2 FQNEAQ (reference sequence).

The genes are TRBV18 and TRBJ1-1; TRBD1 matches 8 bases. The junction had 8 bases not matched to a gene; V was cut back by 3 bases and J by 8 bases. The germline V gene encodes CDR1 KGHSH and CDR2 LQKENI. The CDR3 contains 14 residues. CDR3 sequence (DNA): TGTGCCAGCTCACCTCTACAGGGGGAAGGGGAAGCTTTCTTT. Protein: CASSPLQGEGEAFF.

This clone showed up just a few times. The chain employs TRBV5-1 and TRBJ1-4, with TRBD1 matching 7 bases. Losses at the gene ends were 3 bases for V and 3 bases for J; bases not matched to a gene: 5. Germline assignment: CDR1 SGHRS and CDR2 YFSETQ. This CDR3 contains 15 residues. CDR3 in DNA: TGCGCCAGCAGCTCCGGGGACAGATCTAATGAAAAACTGTTTTTT. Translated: CASSSGDRSNEKLFF.

The CDR3 DNA is TGCGCCAGCAGCGAAGCGGGAGGCGAGACCCAGTACTTC. It codes for CASSEAGGETQYF. The chain employs TRBV5-1 and TRBJ2-5; 9 bases are shared with TRBD2. The germline V gene encodes CDR1 SGHRS and CDR2 YFSETQ. The CDR3 is made up of 13 amino acids. Germline trimming cut 4 bases from V and 5 bases from J; bases unmatched to any gene: 3.

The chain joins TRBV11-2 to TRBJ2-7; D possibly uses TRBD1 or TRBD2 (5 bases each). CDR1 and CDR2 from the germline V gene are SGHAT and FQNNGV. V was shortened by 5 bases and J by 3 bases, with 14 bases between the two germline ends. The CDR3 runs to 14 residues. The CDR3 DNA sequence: TGTGCCAGCAGCGATAGTGGGGGTATCTACGAGCAGTACTTC. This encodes CASSDSGGIYEQYF.

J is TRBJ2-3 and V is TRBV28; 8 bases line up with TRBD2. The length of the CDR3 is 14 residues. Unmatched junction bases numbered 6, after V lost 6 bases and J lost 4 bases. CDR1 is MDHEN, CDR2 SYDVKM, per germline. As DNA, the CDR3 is TGTGCCAGCAGGGGACTAGTTCAGGCAGATACGCAGTATTTT. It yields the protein CASRGLVQADTQYF.

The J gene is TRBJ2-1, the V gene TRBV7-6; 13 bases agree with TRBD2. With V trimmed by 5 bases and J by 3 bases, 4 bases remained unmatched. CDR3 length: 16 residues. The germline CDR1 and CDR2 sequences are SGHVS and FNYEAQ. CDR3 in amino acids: CASSPRTSGSYNEQFF. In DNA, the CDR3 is TGTGCCAGCAGCCCCCGGACTAGCGGGAGCTACAATGAGCAGTTCTTC.